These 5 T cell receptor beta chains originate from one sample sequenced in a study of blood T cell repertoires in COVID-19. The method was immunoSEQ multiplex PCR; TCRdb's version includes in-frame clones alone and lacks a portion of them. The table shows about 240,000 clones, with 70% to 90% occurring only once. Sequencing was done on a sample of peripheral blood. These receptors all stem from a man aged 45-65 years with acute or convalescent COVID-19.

The CDR3 sequence is CASGYFGARAEAFF. The DNA of the CDR3 is TGTGCTAGTGGTTATTTTGGGGCTAGGGCTGAAGCTTTCTTT. The chain joins TRBV12-5 to TRBJ1-1; D perhaps matches TRBD1 (5 bases). The CDR3 contains 14 residues. Germline loops: CDR1 LGHNT, CDR2 FRNRAP. Deletions cut 4 bases from V and 6 bases from J, with 15 bases between.

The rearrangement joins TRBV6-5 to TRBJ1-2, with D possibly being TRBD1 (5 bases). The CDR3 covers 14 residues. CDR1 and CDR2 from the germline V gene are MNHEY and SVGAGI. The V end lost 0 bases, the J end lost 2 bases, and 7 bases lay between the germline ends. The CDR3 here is CASSYSQANYGYTF. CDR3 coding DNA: TGTGCCAGCAGTTACTCACAGGCCAACTATGGCTACACCTTC.

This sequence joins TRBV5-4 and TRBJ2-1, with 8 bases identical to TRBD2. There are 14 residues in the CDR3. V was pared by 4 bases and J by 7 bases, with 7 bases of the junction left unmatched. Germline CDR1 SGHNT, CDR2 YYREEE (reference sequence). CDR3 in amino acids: CASSPSGGGNEQFF. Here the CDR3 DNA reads TGTGCCAGCAGCCCAAGCGGGGGTGGTAATGAGCAGTTCTTC.

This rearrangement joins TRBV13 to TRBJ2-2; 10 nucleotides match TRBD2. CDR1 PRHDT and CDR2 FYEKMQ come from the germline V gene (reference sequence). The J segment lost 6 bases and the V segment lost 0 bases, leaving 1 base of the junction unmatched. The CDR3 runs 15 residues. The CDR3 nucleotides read TGTGCCAGCAGCTTAGGACTAGCGGGATCCGGGGAGCTGTTTTTT. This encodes CASSLGLAGSGELFF.

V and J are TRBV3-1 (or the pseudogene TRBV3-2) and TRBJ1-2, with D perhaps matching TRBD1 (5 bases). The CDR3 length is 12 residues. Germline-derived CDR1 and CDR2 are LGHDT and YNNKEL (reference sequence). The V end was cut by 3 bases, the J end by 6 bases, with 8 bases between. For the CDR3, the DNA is TGTGCCAGCAGCCAGGGGCAGAATGGCTACACCTTC. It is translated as CASSQGQNGYTF.